These 15 T cell receptor beta chains came from one sample sequenced in a study of blood T cell repertoires in COVID-19 (TCRdb year 2020). The library was made by the immunoSEQ multiplex PCR assay. The immuneACCESS repertoire file appears here via TCRdb, limited to in-frame rearrangements. These files lack a portion of the clones; in checked studies, under half of the deficit traces to unresolved V genes, and the cause of the others is not known. For this sample there are roughly 150,000 clones; about 86% appear just once. Clones ranked in the top ten supply 3.5% to 4% of the sample. The source material was peripheral blood. These receptors all stem from a woman aged 70-85 years with acute or convalescent COVID-19.

The gene calls are TRBV7-2 and TRBJ1-2, with D maybe TRBD1 (6 bases). V gave up 2 bases and J gave up 4 bases, with 11 bases separating them. CDR1 is SGHTA and CDR2 is FQGNSA in the germline V gene. The CDR3 length is 14 residues. Written as DNA, the CDR3 is TGTGCCAGCAGCTTACAGCAGGGGTCCTATGGCTACACCTTC. This sequence encodes CASSLQQGSYGYTF.

The J gene is TRBJ2-2, the V gene TRBV28, with D possibly being TRBD2 (6 bases). V lost 7 bases and J 0 bases, leaving 9 bases between the germline ends. Germline loops: CDR1 MDHEN, CDR2 SYDVKM. The CDR3 length is 14 residues. The CDR3 DNA is TGTGCCAGCATCCGCGGGGCGAACACCGGGGAGCTGTTTTTT. Protein product: CASIRGANTGELFF.

The chain carries TRBV6-2 or TRBV6-3 and TRBJ1-6; 7 bases match TRBD1. The junction had 5 bases not matched to a gene; V was cut back by 2 bases and J by 10 bases. Germline V gives CDR1 MNHEY, CDR2 SVGEGT. The CDR3 length is 14 residues. The CDR3 coding sequence is TGTGCCAGCAGTTACACAGGGGCGAACTCACCCCTCCACTTT. It codes for CASSYTGANSPLHF.

This clone was observed a handful of times. This rearrangement joins TRBV4-2 to TRBJ2-3, with a tentative D call TRBD1 (5 bases). The CDR3 is made up of 14 amino acids. With 1 base removed from V and 2 bases from J, the gap between germline ends came to 7 bases. Germline assignment: CDR1 LGHNA and CDR2 YNFKEQ. DNA for the CDR3: TGTGCCAGCAGCCAAGGACAGAACACAGATACGCAGTATTTT. Its protein product is CASSQGQNTDTQYF.

The genes are TRBV9 and TRBJ2-1; 14 nucleotides line up with TRBD2. The length of the CDR3 is 21 residues. Germline-derived CDR1 and CDR2 are SGDLS and YYNGEE. Trimming took 0 bases from V and 9 from J; bases not matched to a gene: 20. The CDR3 nucleotides are TGTGCCAGCAGCGTAGCCCCAGCCTTTGGACTAGCGGGGGGAGTACAGGGTGAGCAGTTCTTC. Protein: CASSVAPAFGLAGGVQGEQFF.

Here the CDR3 DNA reads TGCGCCAGCAGCTTGGGCAGGGGTGAAAACATTCAGTACTTC. Translation gives CASSLGRGENIQYF. The chain is built from TRBV5-1 and TRBJ2-4, with D maybe TRBD1 (6 bases). The CDR3 spans 14 residues. Trimming took 0 bases from V and 5 from J, leaving 9 bases between them. In germline, CDR1 is SGHRS, CDR2 YFSETQ.

This clone turned up a few times. The gene calls are TRBV2 and TRBJ1-3, with a weak D call TRBD1 (5 bases). Trimming removed 2 bases from V and 4 bases from J, with 12 bases in between. The CDR3 runs 15 residues. In germline, CDR1 is SNHLY, CDR2 FYNNEI. CDR3 nucleotide sequence: TGTGCCAGCAGTGAACGGTCCTGGGGCGGAAACACCATATATTTT. It encodes CASSERSWGGNTIYF. Filled out from reference TRBV2 and TRBJ1-3, the complete variable domain reads EPEVTQTPSHQVTQMGQEVILRCVPISNHLYFYWYRQILGQKVEFLVSFYNNEISEKSEIFDDQFSVERPDGSNFTLKIRSTKLEDSAMYFCASSERSWGGNTIYFGEGSWLTVV.

V is TRBV7-3 and J is TRBJ2-2, with 8 bases identical to TRBD1. Germline V gene lookup returns CDR1 SGHTA and CDR2 FQGTGA. Trimming removed 5 bases from V and 4 bases from J; junction bases left unmatched: 3. The CDR3 runs to 14 residues. The CDR3: CASSQTGVTGELFF. In nucleotides, the CDR3 is TGTGCCAGCAGCCAGACAGGGGTCACCGGGGAGCTGTTTTTT.

This clone was counted only a few times. The CDR3 nucleotides are TGTGCCAGCAGCTTGGTGGCAGGGATGGCCAATCAGCCCCAGCATTTT. Translating it yields CASSLVAGMANQPQHF. The gene calls are TRBV5-5 and TRBJ1-5; maybe TRBD1 (5 bases). CDR3 length: 16 residues. V lost 0 bases and J 3 bases, leaving 13 bases between the germline ends. CDR1 SGHKS and CDR2 YYEKEE come from the germline V gene (reference sequence). The entire variable domain, with the rest obtained from reference TRBV5-5 and TRBJ1-5, is as follows: DAGVTQSPTHLIKTRGQQVTLRCSPISGHKSVSWYQQVLGQGPQFIFQYYEKEERGRGNFPDRFSARQFPNYSSELNVNALLLGDSALYLCASSLVAGMANQPQHFGDGTRLSIL.

The rearrangement joins TRBV7-9 to TRBJ2-3, with D tentatively TRBD2 (5 bases). V lost 4 bases and J lost 2, with 10 bases in between. The CDR3 length is 14 residues. Germline lookup yields CDR1 SEHNR and CDR2 FQNEAQ (reference sequence). CDR3 nucleotide sequence: TGTGCCAGCAGCTCCGGACTTAACACAGATACGCAGTATTTT. Its translation: CASSSGLNTDTQYF. Full variable domain (missing parts from reference TRBV7-9 and TRBJ2-3): DTGVSQNPRHKITKRGQNVTFRCDPISEHNRLYWYRQTLGQGPEFLTYFQNEAQLEKSRLLSDRFSAERPKGSFSTLEIQRTEQGDSAMYLCASSSGLNTDTQYFGPGTRLTVL.

CDR3 in amino acids: CASSPSESEQFF. The CDR3 DNA follows: TGTGCCAGCAGCCCTTCGGAGTCGGAGCAGTTCTTC. The chain employs TRBV11-2 and TRBJ2-1; no reliable D call. The CDR3 is 12 residues long. Per germline, CDR1 SGHAT and CDR2 FQNNGV. V gave up 5 bases and J gave up 10 bases, with 12 bases separating them.

The chain links TRBV6-2 or TRBV6-3 to TRBJ1-2, with 8 bases fitting TRBD1. The V gene's germline CDR1 is MNHEY and CDR2 SVGEGT. The CDR3 is 15 residues long. With 2 bases clipped from V and 7 bases from J, the junction kept 9 bases outside the gene matches. CDR3 region: CASSYGQGYLGGYTF. The CDR3, as DNA: TGTGCCAGCAGTTACGGACAGGGCTACCTGGGTGGCTACACCTTC.

This clone was observed a single time. The chain couples TRBV19 to TRBJ2-5, with TRBD2 identical over 9 bases. Unmatched junction bases numbered 9, after V lost 4 bases and J lost 0 bases. CDR3 length: 17 residues. Germline lookup yields CDR1 LNHDA and CDR2 SQIVND (reference sequence). The CDR3 is CASSKRLAEGYQETQYF. In DNA, the CDR3 is TGTGCCAGTAGTAAGCGACTAGCGGAGGGGTACCAAGAGACCCAGTACTTC.

This clone was recorded only once. CDR3 coding DNA: TGTGCCAGCTCACCGCTCGGAGTTTCTGGGGAGCTGTTTTTT. Its translation: CASSPLGVSGELFF. V is TRBV18 and J is TRBJ2-2; D remains ambiguous. Trimming took off 3 bases at V and 8 bases at J, with 13 bases between the two ends. CDR3 length: 14 residues. CDR1 is KGHSH, CDR2 LQKENI, per germline.

The chain is built from TRBV19 and TRBJ1-6; D is ambiguous. The ends were cut back, 3 bases at V and 7 bases at J, with 10 bases in the middle. This CDR3 has 14 residues. CDR1 is LNHDA and CDR2 is SQIVND in the germline V gene (reference sequence). The CDR3 coding sequence is TGTGCCAGTAGTATGGGAGGGCGGAATTCACCCCTCCACTTT. Translating gives CASSMGGRNSPLHF.